These 5 T cell receptor beta chains originate from one sample sequenced in a study of identifying expanded T cells in peripheral blood. The protocol was immunoSEQ multiplex PCR, while the TCRdb copy is restricted to in-frame clones and leaves out a portion. The sample lists 90,000 to 100,000 clones; approximately 85% were seen once. Material for sequencing was blood. These receptors were collected from a person between 18 and 75 years old in good health.

This chain joins TRBV5-1 and TRBJ1-2, with D maybe TRBD1 (5 bases). The V end lost 0 bases, the J end lost 4 bases, and 16 bases lay between the germline ends. The CDR3 runs 16 residues. Germline V gene data show CDR1 as SGHRS and CDR2 as YFSETQ. The CDR3 nucleotides are TGCGCCAGCAGCTTGGCGGTAGGGGCCCTCGTCTATGGCTACACCTTC. Its translation: CASSLAVGALVYGYTF.

In its sample, this clone was seen a few times. V is TRBV19 and J is TRBJ1-5; 8 nucleotides align to TRBD1. Germline V lookup: CDR1 LNHDA, CDR2 SQIVND (reference sequence). The CDR3 spans 15 residues. After removal of 8 bases from V and 4 bases from J, the junction contained 10 bases not matched to a gene. The DNA of the CDR3 is TGTGCCAGTCAATTAAACAGGGGGTCGAATCAGCCCCAGCATTTT. As protein: CASQLNRGSNQPQHF.

This chain uses TRBV7-6 with TRBJ2-3; 11 nucleotides line up with TRBD2. This CDR3 contains 17 residues. Germline assignment: CDR1 SGHVS and CDR2 FNYEAQ. J was trimmed by 4 bases and V by 1 base; bases with no gene match: 7. CDR3 region: CASSLVASGGLADTQYF. The CDR3, as DNA: TGTGCCAGCAGCTTAGTTGCTAGCGGGGGGTTGGCAGATACGCAGTATTTT.

The gene calls are TRBV9 and TRBJ1-2, with D maybe TRBD1 (5 bases). Trimming left V 5 bases short and J 0 bases short, with 17 bases between. Germline V gene lookup returns CDR1 SGDLS and CDR2 YYNGEE. This CDR3 is 16 amino acids long. In nucleotides, the CDR3 is TGTGCCAGCAGAAAGTCCTGGGACGGCCCTAACTATGGCTACACCTTC. Encoded protein: CASRKSWDGPNYGYTF. Based on the CDR3 plus reference TRBV9 and TRBJ1-2, the full variable domain is DSGVTQTPKHLITATGQRVTLRCSPRSGDLSVYWYQQSLDQGLQFLIQYYNGEERAKGNILERFSAQQFPDLHSELNLSSLELGDSALYFCASRKSWDGPNYGYTFGSGTRLTVV.

The chain has TRBV5-1 and TRBJ1-4, with D possibly TRBD1 on 6 matching bases. The CDR3 covers 14 residues. The V and J ends lost 4 bases and 5 bases respectively, with 12 bases between them. Germline values: CDR1 SGHRS, CDR2 YFSETQ. This chain's CDR3 is CASSRDNTNEKLFF. CDR3 sequence (DNA): TGCGCCAGCAGCAGGGACAACACCAATGAAAAACTGTTTTTT.